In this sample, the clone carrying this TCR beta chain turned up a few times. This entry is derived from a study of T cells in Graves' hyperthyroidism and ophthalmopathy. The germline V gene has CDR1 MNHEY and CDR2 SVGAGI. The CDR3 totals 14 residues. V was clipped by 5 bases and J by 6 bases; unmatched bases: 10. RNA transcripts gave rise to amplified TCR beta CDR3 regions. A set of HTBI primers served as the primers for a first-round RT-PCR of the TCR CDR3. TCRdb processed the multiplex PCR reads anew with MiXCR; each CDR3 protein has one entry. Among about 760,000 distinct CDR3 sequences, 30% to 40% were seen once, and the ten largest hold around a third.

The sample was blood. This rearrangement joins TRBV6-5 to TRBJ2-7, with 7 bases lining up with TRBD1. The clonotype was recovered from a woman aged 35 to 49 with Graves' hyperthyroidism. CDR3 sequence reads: CASSGRDRFGEQYF. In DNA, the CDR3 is TGTGCCAGCAGTGGCCGGGACAGATTTGGCGAGCAGTACTTC.